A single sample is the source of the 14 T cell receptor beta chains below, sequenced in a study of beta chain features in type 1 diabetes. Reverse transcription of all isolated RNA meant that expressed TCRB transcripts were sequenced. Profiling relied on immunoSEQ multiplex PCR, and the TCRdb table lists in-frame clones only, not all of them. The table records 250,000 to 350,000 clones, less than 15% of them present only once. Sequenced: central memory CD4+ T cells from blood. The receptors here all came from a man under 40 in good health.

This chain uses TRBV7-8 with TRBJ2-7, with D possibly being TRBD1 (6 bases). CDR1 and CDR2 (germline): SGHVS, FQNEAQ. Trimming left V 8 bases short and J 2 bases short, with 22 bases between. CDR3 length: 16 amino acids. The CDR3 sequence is CASRKPGADRAYEQYF. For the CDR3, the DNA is TGTGCCAGCCGCAAACCAGGGGCCGATCGCGCCTACGAGCAGTACTTC. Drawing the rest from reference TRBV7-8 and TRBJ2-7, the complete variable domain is GAGVSQSPRYKVAKRGQDVALRCDPISGHVSLFWYQQALGQGPEFLTYFQNEAQLDKSGLPSDRFFAERPEGSVSTLKIQRTQQEDSAVYLCASRKPGADRAYEQYFGPGTRLTVT.

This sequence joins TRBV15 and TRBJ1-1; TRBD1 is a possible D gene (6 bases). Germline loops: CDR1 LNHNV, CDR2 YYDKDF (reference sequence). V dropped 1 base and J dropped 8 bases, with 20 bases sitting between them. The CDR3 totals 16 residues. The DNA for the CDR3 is TGTGCCACCAGCAGAGGAGTGACAGGTGCGGAACTAGAAGCTTTCTTT. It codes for CATSRGVTGAELEAFF.

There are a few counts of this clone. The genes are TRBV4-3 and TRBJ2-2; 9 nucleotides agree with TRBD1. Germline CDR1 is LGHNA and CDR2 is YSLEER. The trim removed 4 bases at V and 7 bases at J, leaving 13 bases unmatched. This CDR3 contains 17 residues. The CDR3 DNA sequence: TGCGCCAGCAGCCCAAACGTCTGGACAGGGGACGGCGGGGAGCTGTTTTTT. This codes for CASSPNVWTGDGGELFF.

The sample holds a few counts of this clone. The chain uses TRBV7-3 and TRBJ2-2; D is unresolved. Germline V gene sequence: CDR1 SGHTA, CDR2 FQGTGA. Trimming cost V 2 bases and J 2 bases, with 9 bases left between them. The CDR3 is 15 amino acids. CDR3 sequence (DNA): TGTGCCAGCAGCTTAGGCGCGAGAAACACCGGGGAGCTGTTTTTT. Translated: CASSLGARNTGELFF.

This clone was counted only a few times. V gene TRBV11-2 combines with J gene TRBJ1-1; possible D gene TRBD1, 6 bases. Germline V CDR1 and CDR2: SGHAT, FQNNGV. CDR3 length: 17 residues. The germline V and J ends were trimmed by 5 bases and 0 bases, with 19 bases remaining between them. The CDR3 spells CASSPFITGALNTEAFF. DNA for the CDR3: TGTGCCAGCAGCCCCTTCATCACGGGGGCTTTGAACACTGAAGCTTTCTTT.

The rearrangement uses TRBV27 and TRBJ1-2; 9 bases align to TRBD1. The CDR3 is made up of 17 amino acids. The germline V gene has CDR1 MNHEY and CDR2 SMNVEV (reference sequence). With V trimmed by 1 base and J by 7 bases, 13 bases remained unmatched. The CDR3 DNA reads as TGTGCCAGCAGTTTATTCCGATCCGGGACAGGGATTCCTGGCTACACCTTC. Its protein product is CASSLFRSGTGIPGYTF.

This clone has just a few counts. The CDR3 DNA reads as TGTGCCAGCAGCGGGGGGCCCGATCGTTACAATGAGCAGTTCTTC. Its translation is CASSGGPDRYNEQFF. The chain is built from TRBV11-2 and TRBJ2-1; the D call may be TRBD1 or TRBD2 (6 bases each). Germline values: CDR1 SGHAT, CDR2 FQNNGV. The CDR3 is 15 residues long. V shed 5 bases and J shed 4 bases, with 15 bases lying between them. Looking up the rest from reference TRBV11-2 and TRBJ2-1 gives the full variable domain: EAGVAQSPRYKIIEKRQSVAFWCNPISGHATLYWYQQILGQGPKLLIQFQNNGVVDDSQLPKDRFSAERLKGVDSTLKIQPAKLEDSAVYLCASSGGPDRYNEQFFGPGTRLTVL.

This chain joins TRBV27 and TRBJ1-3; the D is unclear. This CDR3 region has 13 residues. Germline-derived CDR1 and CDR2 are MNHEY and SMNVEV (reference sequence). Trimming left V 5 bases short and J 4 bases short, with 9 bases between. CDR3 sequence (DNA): TGTGCCAGCAGTGAATGGTCGGGAAACACCATATATTTT. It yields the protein CASSEWSGNTIYF.

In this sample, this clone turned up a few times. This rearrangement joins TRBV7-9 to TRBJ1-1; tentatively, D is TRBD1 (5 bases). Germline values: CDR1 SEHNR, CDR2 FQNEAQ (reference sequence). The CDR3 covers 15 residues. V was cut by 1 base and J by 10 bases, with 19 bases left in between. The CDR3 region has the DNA TGTGCCAGCAGCTTAGTGTCAGGGATGGTAGGACCAGCTTTCTTT. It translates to CASSLVSGMVGPAFF.

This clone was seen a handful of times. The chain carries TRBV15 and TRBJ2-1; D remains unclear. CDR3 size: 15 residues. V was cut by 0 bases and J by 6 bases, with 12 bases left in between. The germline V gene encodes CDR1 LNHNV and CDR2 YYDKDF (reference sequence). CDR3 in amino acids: CATSRDPAAPNEQFF. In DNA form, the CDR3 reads TGTGCCACCAGCAGAGATCCTGCGGCACCCAATGAGCAGTTCTTC.

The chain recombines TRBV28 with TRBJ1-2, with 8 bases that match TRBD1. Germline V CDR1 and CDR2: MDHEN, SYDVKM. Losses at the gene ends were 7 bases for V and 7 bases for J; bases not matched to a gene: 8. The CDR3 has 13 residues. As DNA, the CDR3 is TGTGCCAGCACCCTGGGACAGGACTTTGGCTACACCTTC. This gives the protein CASTLGQDFGYTF.

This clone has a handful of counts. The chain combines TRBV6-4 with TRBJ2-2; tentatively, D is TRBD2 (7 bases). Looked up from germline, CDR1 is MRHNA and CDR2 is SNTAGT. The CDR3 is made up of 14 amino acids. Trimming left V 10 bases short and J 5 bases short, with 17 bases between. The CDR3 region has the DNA TGTGCCACCGCCAGCGGGGACAATACCGGGGAGCTGTTTTTT. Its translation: CATASGDNTGELFF.

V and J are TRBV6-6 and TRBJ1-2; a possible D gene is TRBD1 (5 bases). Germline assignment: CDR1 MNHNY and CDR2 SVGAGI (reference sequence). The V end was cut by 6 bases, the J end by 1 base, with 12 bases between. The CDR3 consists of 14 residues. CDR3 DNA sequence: TGTGCCAGCAGGCCCGGGGGAGTTAACTATGGCTACACCTTC. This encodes CASRPGGVNYGYTF.

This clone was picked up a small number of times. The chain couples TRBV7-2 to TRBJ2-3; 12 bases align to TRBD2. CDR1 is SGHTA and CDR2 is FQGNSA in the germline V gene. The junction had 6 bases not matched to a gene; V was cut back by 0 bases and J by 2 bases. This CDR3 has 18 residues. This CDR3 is CASSLASLAGGSTDTQYF. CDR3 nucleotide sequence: TGTGCCAGCAGCTTAGCGTCACTAGCGGGGGGATCCACAGATACGCAGTATTTT.